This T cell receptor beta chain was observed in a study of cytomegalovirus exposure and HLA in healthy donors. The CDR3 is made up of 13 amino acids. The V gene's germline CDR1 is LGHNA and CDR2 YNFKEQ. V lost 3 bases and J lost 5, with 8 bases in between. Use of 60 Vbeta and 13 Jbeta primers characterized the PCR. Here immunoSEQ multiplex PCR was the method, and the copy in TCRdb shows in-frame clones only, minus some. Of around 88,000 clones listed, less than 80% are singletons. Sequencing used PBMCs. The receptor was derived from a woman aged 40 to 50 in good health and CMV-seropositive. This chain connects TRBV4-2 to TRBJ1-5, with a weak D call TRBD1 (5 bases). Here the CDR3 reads CASSQGGYQPQHF. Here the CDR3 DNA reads TGTGCCAGCAGCCAGGGGGGGTATCAGCCCCAGCATTTT.